This TCR beta chain was captured by sequencing in a study of identical twins. CDR1 MNHEY and CDR2 SVGAGI come from the germline V gene. The CDR3 extends over 14 amino acids. V shed 5 bases and J shed 0 bases, with 10 bases lying between them. A single record per CDR3 protein comes from TCRdb applying MiXCR to the 5' RACE reads. The sample gives fewer than 800,000 distinct CDR3 sequences, around 7.5% of which show up once; about 1.5% is in the top ten. A few counts support this clonotype. A further study also used this sample, focusing on yellow fever vaccine responses in identical twins.

The source of this sequence is a young woman in good health. Sample: PBMCs. V usage is TRBV6-5 and J usage is TRBJ1-1; maybe TRBD1 (6 bases). The CDR3 DNA follows: TGTGCCAGCAGTATACAGGGAATGAACACTGAAGCTTTCTTT. Encoded protein: CASSIQGMNTEAFF.